This entry lists 18 T cell receptor beta chains sequenced from one sample in a study of blood T cell repertoires in COVID-19. The repertoire was sequenced with immunoSEQ multiplex PCR; TCRdb's copy has only in-frame clones and lacks some. The sample carries roughly 150,000 clones, about 89% recorded once. Sequencing was done on a sample of peripheral blood. These receptor sequences come from a man between 60 and 70 years old with active or convalescent COVID-19.

This clone was seen a handful of times. The chain is built from TRBV7-6 and TRBJ1-1; the match to TRBD1 covers 11 bases. V shed 5 bases and J 0 bases; nucleotides not matched to a gene: 11. This CDR3 is built from 18 residues. CDR1 is SGHVS and CDR2 is FNYEAQ in the germline V gene. The CDR3 region has the DNA TGTGCCAGCAGCGCCCCCGGGACAGGGGGGAGACTGAACACTGAAGCTTTCTTT. Amino acids: CASSAPGTGGRLNTEAFF.

Only one count was recorded for this clone. The chain combines TRBV11-1 with TRBJ2-2, with TRBD1 as a possible D gene (6 bases). Germline assignment: CDR1 SGHAT and CDR2 FQDESV (reference sequence). V dropped 5 bases and J dropped 5 bases, with 18 bases sitting between them. The length of the CDR3 is 16 residues. The CDR3 loop reads CASSPQVGARTGELFF. The CDR3 DNA reads TGTGCCAGCAGCCCCCAAGTGGGGGCGAGGACCGGGGAGCTGTTTTTT.

This chain links TRBV28 with TRBJ2-7; possibly TRBD1 for D (6 bases). Trimming took off 6 bases at V and 7 bases at J, with 16 bases between the two ends. CDR1 and CDR2 from the germline V gene are MDHEN and SYDVKM. CDR3 size: 13 residues. The CDR3 DNA follows: TGTGCCAGCAGACCTGGTCAGGGGCGGGAGCAGTACTTC. It codes for CASRPGQGREQYF.

This clone was observed once. This chain joins TRBV11-2 and TRBJ2-2; TRBD1 agrees at 7 bases. The V and J ends lost 1 base and 3 bases, in that order; junction bases with no gene match: 2. Germline V gene lookup returns CDR1 SGHAT and CDR2 FQNNGV. This CDR3 is built from 15 residues. The CDR3: CASSLAGQDTGELFF. In nucleotides, the CDR3 is TGTGCCAGCAGCTTAGCCGGACAGGACACCGGGGAGCTGTTTTTT.

The V call is TRBV5-8, the J call TRBJ2-3, with 7 bases fitting TRBD1. CDR3 length: 15 residues. With 4 bases clipped from V and 4 bases from J, the junction kept 9 bases outside the gene matches. CDR1 and CDR2 (germline): SGHTS, YDEGEE. CDR3 amino acids: CASSTPGGVADTQYF. Written as DNA, the CDR3 is TGTGCCAGCAGCACCCCAGGGGGAGTTGCAGATACGCAGTATTTT.

In its sample, this clone was seen once. V usage is TRBV24-1 and J usage is TRBJ1-2, with 9 bases aligning to TRBD1. CDR1 is KGHDR, CDR2 SFDVKD, per germline. The junction had 6 bases not matched to a gene; V was cut back by 2 bases and J by 3 bases. The CDR3 has 16 residues. This chain's CDR3 is CATSDSTGGAYYGYTF. For the CDR3, the DNA is TGTGCCACCAGTGATTCAACAGGGGGCGCTTACTATGGCTACACCTTC.

The V gene is TRBV12-3 or TRBV12-4, the J gene TRBJ1-2, with 10 positions matching TRBD1. The CDR3 spans 13 residues. V lost 8 bases, J lost 6 bases, and 6 bases stayed unmatched. CDR3 amino acids: CASRGQGYDGYTF. The CDR3 bases are TGTGCCAGCCGGGGACAGGGGTACGATGGCTACACCTTC.

The chain recombines TRBV5-1 with TRBJ1-6, with D hard to call. Trimming stripped 4 bases from V and 7 bases from J, with 12 bases between. This CDR3 has 14 amino acids. Germline CDR1 is SGHRS and CDR2 is YFSETQ. The CDR3 spells CASSGSLGNSPLHF. CDR3 sequence (DNA): TGCGCCAGCAGCGGGAGTCTCGGGAATTCACCCCTCCACTTT.

The chain recombines TRBV5-5 with TRBJ1-2; D gene unclear. Trimming took off 0 bases at V and 0 bases at J, with 15 bases between the two ends. CDR3 length: 17 amino acids. The V gene's germline CDR1 is SGHKS and CDR2 YYEKEE (reference sequence). This CDR3 is CASSLVFWARPNYGYTF. The CDR3 DNA follows: TGTGCCAGCAGCTTGGTTTTTTGGGCGAGACCTAACTATGGCTACACCTTC.

V and J are TRBV20-1 and TRBJ2-7; unclear D gene. Looked up from germline, CDR1 is DFQATT and CDR2 is SNEGSKA (reference sequence). The V and J ends lost 3 bases and 3 bases respectively, with 12 bases between them. This CDR3 is 13 amino acids long. The CDR3 DNA reads as TGCAGTGCTAGTGGATCAGGAAACTACGAGCAGTACTTC. Protein: CSASGSGNYEQYF.

This chain uses TRBV2 with TRBJ2-3; no clear D. This CDR3 spans 14 amino acids. V was pared by 7 bases and J by 0 bases, with 11 bases between. Per the germline V gene, CDR1 is SNHLY and CDR2 is FYNNEI. CDR3 residues: CASKWPLSTDTQYF. In DNA form, the CDR3 reads TGTGCCAGCAAATGGCCCTTAAGCACAGATACGCAGTATTTT.

The chain combines TRBV7-8 with TRBJ1-2; a possible D gene is TRBD1 (5 bases). The CDR3 runs 13 residues. CDR1 SGHVS and CDR2 FQNEAQ come from the germline V gene. V was cut by 0 bases and J by 8 bases, with 10 bases left in between. This CDR3 is CASSLANPGGYTF. The CDR3 nucleotides are TGTGCCAGCAGCTTAGCGAATCCAGGGGGCTACACCTTC. The full variable domain, with the rest looked up from reference TRBV7-8 and TRBJ1-2, is GAGVSQSPRYKVAKRGQDVALRCDPISGHVSLFWYQQALGQGPEFLTYFQNEAQLDKSGLPSDRFFAERPEGSVSTLKIQRTQQEDSAVYLCASSLANPGGYTFGSGTRLTVV.

The genes are TRBV7-3 and TRBJ2-7; 8 bases are a match to TRBD1. The CDR3 sequence is 15 residues long. The germline CDR1 and CDR2 sequences are SGHTA and FQGTGA. The J segment lost 1 base and the V segment lost 5 bases, leaving 7 bases of the junction unmatched. The CDR3 loop is CASSPPGTGSYEQYF. The DNA of the CDR3 is TGTGCCAGCAGCCCTCCCGGGACAGGATCCTACGAGCAGTACTTC.

The rearrangement links TRBV6-5 to TRBJ1-5; D unclear. CDR3 length: 13 amino acids. Germline V lookup: CDR1 MNHEY, CDR2 SVGAGI. The V gene lost 10 bases and the J gene lost 2 bases, with 12 bases spanning the gap. The CDR3 sequence is CATLPGGNQPQHF. The CDR3 DNA is TGTGCCACCTTACCCGGGGGCAATCAGCCCCAGCATTTT.

The rearrangement uses TRBV28 and TRBJ2-7; D remains unclear. Per the germline V gene, CDR1 is MDHEN and CDR2 is SYDVKM. V was clipped by 4 bases and J by 0 bases, with 16 bases between them. The CDR3 is made up of 16 amino acids. CDR3 nucleotide sequence: TGTGCCAGCAGTTCTCGTTTCGCCAAGAGCTCCTACGAGCAGTACTTC. This translates into CASSSRFAKSSYEQYF.

The chain's CDR3 is CASSLPQTSRKETQYF. The CDR3 nucleotides are TGTGCCAGCAGTCTCCCCCAGACTAGCAGGAAAGAGACCCAGTACTTC. The rearrangement links TRBV28 to TRBJ2-5, with 7 positions matching TRBD2. This CDR3 region has 16 residues. The V and J ends lost 5 bases and 3 bases, in that order; junction bases with no gene match: 12. Germline CDR1 reads MDHEN; CDR2 reads SYDVKM.

The CDR3, as DNA: TGTGCCAGCAGGAGTCAGCGGGACTCCTACGAGCAGTACTTC. Translation: CASRSQRDSYEQYF. The chain links TRBV2 to TRBJ2-7, with 7 bases matching TRBD2. This CDR3 contains 14 residues. Per the germline V gene, CDR1 is SNHLY and CDR2 is FYNNEI. J lost 0 bases, V lost 6 bases, and 5 bases had no gene match.

The gene calls are TRBV5-1 and TRBJ2-7; 13 nucleotides agree with TRBD2. After removal of 3 bases from V and 6 bases from J, the junction contained 6 bases not matched to a gene. This CDR3 has 15 amino acids. Germline V lookup: CDR1 SGHRS, CDR2 YFSETQ. This CDR3 reads CASSSPGTSGAEQYF. The CDR3 DNA follows: TGCGCCAGCAGCTCCCCCGGGACTAGCGGGGCCGAGCAGTACTTC. The full variable domain, completed using reference TRBV5-1 and TRBJ2-7, is KAGVTQTPRYLIKTRGQQVTLSCSPISGHRSVSWYQQTPGQGLQFLFEYFSETQRNKGNFPGRFSGRQFSNSRSEMNVSTLELGDSALYLCASSSPGTSGAEQYFGPGTRLTVT.